This record concerns one T cell receptor beta chain sequence. One base away lies a much larger clone, so this may be a sequencing read error. Other DNA variants within this sample encode the same CDR3. The data originate from a study of blood T cell repertoires in COVID-19. Across the whole study: Whether acute or convalescent, the COVID-19 samples came from the United States, Italy and Spain.

Germline V gene data show CDR1 as LGHDT and CDR2 as YNNKEL (reference sequence). This CDR3 contains 13 residues. V lost 2 bases and J lost 2, with 3 bases in between. Those enrolled, adults aged 18 to 89 years, came from around 25 US areas. Researchers sorted participants into cohorts using their self-reported clinical history. Authors' data handling: Amplification with reference gene primers provided the estimates of nucleated cell counts. Measured with immunoSEQ multiplex PCR; TCRdb has only the in-frame clones, and not every one. That table supplies the V and J calls and clone size; D and trimming were determined from the DNA. In the table there are about 170,000 clones, around 88% of which are singletons.

The source is a woman in her forties or fifties in a cohort exposed to, infected with or recovered from COVID-19 (not recorded which). The sample taken for sequencing was PBMCs or T cells enriched from blood (not recorded which). This sequence joins TRBV3-1 (or the pseudogene TRBV3-2) and TRBJ2-2; D unclear. The CDR3 loop reads CASSQLNTGELFF. The CDR3 DNA follows: TGTGCCAGCAGCCAACTAAACACCGGGGAGCTGTTTTTT.